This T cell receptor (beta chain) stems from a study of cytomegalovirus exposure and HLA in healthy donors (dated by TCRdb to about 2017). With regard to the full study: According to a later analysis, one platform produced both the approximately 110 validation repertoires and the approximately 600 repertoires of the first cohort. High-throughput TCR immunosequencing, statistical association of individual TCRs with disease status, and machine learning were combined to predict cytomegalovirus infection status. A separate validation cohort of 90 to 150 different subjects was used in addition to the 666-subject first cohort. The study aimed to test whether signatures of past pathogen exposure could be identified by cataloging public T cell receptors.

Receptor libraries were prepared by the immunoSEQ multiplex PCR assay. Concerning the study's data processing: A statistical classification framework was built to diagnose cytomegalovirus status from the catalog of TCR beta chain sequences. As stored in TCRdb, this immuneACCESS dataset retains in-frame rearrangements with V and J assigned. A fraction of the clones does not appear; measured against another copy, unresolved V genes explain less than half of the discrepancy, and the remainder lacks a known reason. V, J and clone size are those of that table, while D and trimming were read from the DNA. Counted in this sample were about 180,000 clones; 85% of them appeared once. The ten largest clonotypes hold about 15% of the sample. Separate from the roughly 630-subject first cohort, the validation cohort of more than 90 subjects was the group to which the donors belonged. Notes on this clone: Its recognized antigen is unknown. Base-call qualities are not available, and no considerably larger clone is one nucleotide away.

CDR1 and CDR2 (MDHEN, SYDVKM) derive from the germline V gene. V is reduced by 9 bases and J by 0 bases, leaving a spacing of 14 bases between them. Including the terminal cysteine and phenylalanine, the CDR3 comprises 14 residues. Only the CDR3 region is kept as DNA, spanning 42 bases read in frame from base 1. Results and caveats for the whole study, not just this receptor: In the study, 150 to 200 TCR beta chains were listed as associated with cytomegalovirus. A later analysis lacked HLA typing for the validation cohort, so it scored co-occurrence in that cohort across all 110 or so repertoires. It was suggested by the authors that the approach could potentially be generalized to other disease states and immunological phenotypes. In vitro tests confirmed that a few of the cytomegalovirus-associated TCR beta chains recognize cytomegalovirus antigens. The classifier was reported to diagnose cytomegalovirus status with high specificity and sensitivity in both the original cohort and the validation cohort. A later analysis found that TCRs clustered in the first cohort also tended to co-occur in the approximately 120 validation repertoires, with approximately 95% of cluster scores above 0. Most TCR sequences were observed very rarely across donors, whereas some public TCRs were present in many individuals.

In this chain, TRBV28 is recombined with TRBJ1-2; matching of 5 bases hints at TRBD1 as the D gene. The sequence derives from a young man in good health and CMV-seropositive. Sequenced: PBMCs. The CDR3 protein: CARTTRGSNYGYTF. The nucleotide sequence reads TGTGCCAGAACCACGCGGGGGTCTAACTATGGCTACACCTTC.